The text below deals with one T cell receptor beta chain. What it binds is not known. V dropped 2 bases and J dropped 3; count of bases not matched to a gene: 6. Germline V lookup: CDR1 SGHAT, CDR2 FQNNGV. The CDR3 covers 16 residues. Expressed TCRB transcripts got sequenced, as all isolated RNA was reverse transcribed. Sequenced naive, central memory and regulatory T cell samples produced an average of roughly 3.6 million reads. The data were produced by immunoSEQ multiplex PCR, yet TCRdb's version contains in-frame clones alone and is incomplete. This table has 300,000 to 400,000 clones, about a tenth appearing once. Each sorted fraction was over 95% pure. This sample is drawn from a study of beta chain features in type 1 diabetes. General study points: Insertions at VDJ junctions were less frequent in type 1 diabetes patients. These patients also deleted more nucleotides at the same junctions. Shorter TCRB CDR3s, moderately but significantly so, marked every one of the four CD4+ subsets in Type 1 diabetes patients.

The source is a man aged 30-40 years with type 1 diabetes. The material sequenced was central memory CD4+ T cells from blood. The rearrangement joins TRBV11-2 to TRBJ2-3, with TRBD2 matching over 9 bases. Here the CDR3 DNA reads TGTGCCAGCAGCTTAAGGCGGGGGGGCCTGACAGATACGCAGTATTTT. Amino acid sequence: CASSLRRGGLTDTQYF. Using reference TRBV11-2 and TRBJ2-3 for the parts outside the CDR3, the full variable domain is EAGVAQSPRYKIIEKRQSVAFWCNPISGHATLYWYQQILGQGPKLLIQFQNNGVVDDSQLPKDRFSAERLKGVDSTLKIQPAKLEDSAVYLCASSLRRGGLTDTQYFGPGTRLTVL.